This T cell receptor (beta chain) was captured by sequencing in a study of shared clonotypes between healthy human individuals. With 4 bases removed from V and 9 bases from J, the gap between germline ends came to 14 bases. The CDR3 loop spans 13 amino acids. Germline lookup yields CDR1 SGHNT and CDR2 YYREEE (reference sequence). The repertoire was sequenced with immunoSEQ multiplex PCR; TCRdb's copy has only in-frame clones and lacks some. The data show 600,000 to 700,000 clones, around three quarters seen once. J is TRBJ2-1 and V is TRBV5-4; tentatively, D is TRBD2 (6 bases). The sequenced material came from memory CD4+ T cells sorted from blood. Subset of the sample: CD45RA-negative fraction. The clonotype was recovered from a woman in her twenties or thirties in good health. CDR3 protein: CASSLVSGSEQFF. The DNA for the CDR3 is TGTGCCAGCAGCCTGGTGTCCGGGAGTGAGCAGTTCTTC.